These T cell receptor beta chains were read from a single sample in a study of blood T cells in healthy people across ages. TCRdb passed the 5' RACE reads through MiXCR, listing each CDR3 protein once. The repertoire includes about 730,000 distinct CDR3 sequences, roughly 45% of them detected once, and 20% to 25% sits in the top ten. The material sequenced was blood. The receptors come from a woman between 55 and 75 years old in good health. Each CDR3 is given with its conserved first and last residue. D genes are given only for firm matches. Expanded clones get a size class; other rows say once, few or many, or leave the size out.

CDR3nt: TGCGCCAGCAGCTTAACTCCCCCTAGCGGGGCGACAGATACGCAGTATTTT
CDR3aa: CASSLTPPSGATDTQYF
v_gene: TRBV5-1
j_gene: TRBJ2-3
abundance: -
len: 17
d_gene: TRBD2

CDR3nt: TGTGCCAGCAGTGAATTGGAAGAGCAGTACTTC
CDR3aa: CASSELEEQYF
v_gene: TRBV25-1
j_gene: TRBJ2-5
abundance: once
len: 11
d_gene: -

CDR3nt: TGTGCCAGCAGCTACGAGACAGGAGAATCCAATGAGCAGTTCTTC
CDR3aa: CASSYETGESNEQFF
v_gene: TRBV4-2
j_gene: TRBJ2-1
abundance: few
len: 15
d_gene: -

CDR3nt: TGTGCCAGCAACCCTGAAGGGGGGGGTTTTACTGGGGCCAACGTCCTGACTTTC
CDR3aa: CASNPEGGGFTGANVLTF
v_gene: TRBV28
j_gene: TRBJ2-6
abundance: few
len: 18
d_gene: -

CDR3nt: TGCAGTGCTAGCCCAGGCTTGGTGAATAGCTACACCTTC
CDR3aa: CSASPGLVNSYTF
v_gene: TRBV20-1
j_gene: TRBJ1-2
abundance: -
len: 13
d_gene: -

CDR3nt: TGTGCCATCAACCCCGGGACCGAGACCTACAATGAGCAGTTCTTC
CDR3aa: CAINPGTETYNEQFF
v_gene: TRBV10-3
j_gene: TRBJ2-1
abundance: few
len: 15
d_gene: -

CDR3nt: TGCAGCGTTGGGGGGACAGCTAGCACAGATACGCAGTATTTT
CDR3aa: CSVGGTASTDTQYF
v_gene: TRBV29-1
j_gene: TRBJ2-3
abundance: few
len: 14
d_gene: TRBD1

CDR3nt: TGCAGCGTTGGGGACTTCGGGGGACGTGAAGCTTTCTTT
CDR3aa: CSVGDFGGREAFF
v_gene: TRBV29-1
j_gene: TRBJ1-1
abundance: few
len: 13
d_gene: -

CDR3nt: TGTGCCAGCAGCTTAGAGCTGGGTAGCTACGAGCAGTACTTC
CDR3aa: CASSLELGSYEQYF
v_gene: TRBV11-2
j_gene: TRBJ2-7
abundance: few
len: 14
d_gene: -

CDR3nt: TGTGCCAGCAGTTACTCGAACCGGGGGCCTTCCTACAATGAGCAGTTCTTC
CDR3aa: CASSYSNRGPSYNEQFF
v_gene: TRBV6-5
j_gene: TRBJ2-1
abundance: many
len: 17
d_gene: -

CDR3nt: TGTGCCAGCAGCTTAGGGCTCGGGACGGCCGATGGCTACACCTTC
CDR3aa: CASSLGLGTADGYTF
v_gene: TRBV7-8
j_gene: TRBJ1-2
abundance: few
len: 15
d_gene: -

CDR3nt: TGTGCCAGCTCACGGAAAACAGGGTCCAATGAGCAGTTCTTC
CDR3aa: CASSRKTGSNEQFF
v_gene: TRBV18
j_gene: TRBJ2-1
abundance: -
len: 14
d_gene: -

CDR3nt: TGTGCCAGCAGGACAGGCAGAGGGGAGCAGTACTTC
CDR3aa: CASRTGRGEQYF
v_gene: TRBV7-2
j_gene: TRBJ2-7
abundance: -
len: 12
d_gene: -

CDR3nt: TGTGCCAGCAGCTTGGTGCAGGTTACGGGGGCCAACGTCCTAACTTTC
CDR3aa: CASSLVQVTGANVLTF
v_gene: TRBV5-6
j_gene: TRBJ2-6
abundance: -
len: 16
d_gene: -

CDR3nt: TGTGCTAGGCACAGGGGTGCCTACGAGCAGTACTTC
CDR3aa: CARHRGAYEQYF
v_gene: TRBV7-8
j_gene: TRBJ2-7
abundance: few
len: 12
d_gene: TRBD1

CDR3nt: TGTGCCAGCAGTGGGGGACAGGGGGCAATCCAAGAGACCCAGTACTTC
CDR3aa: CASSGGQGAIQETQYF
v_gene: TRBV6-1
j_gene: TRBJ2-5
abundance: many
len: 16
d_gene: TRBD1

CDR3nt: TGTGCCAGCAGCCAAGTTGGGGACCAAGAGACCCAGTACTTC
CDR3aa: CASSQVGDQETQYF
v_gene: TRBV4-2
j_gene: TRBJ2-5
abundance: -
len: 14
d_gene: -

CDR3nt: TGTGCCAGCAGTTACAAGCCTGGGGGTCCCCAAGAGACCCAGTACTTC
CDR3aa: CASSYKPGGPQETQYF
v_gene: TRBV6-2/TRBV6-3
j_gene: TRBJ2-5
abundance: -
len: 16
d_gene: -

CDR3nt: TGTGCCAGCAGCAAGCCCGGGACTGCCTACAATGAGCAGTTCTTC
CDR3aa: CASSKPGTAYNEQFF
v_gene: TRBV7-2
j_gene: TRBJ2-1
abundance: few
len: 15
d_gene: -

CDR3nt: TGTGCCAGCAGTGACCGTAGTGGGAATGAGCAGTTCTTC
CDR3aa: CASSDRSGNEQFF
v_gene: TRBV6-4
j_gene: TRBJ2-1
abundance: few
len: 13
d_gene: -

CDR3nt: TGTGCCAGCAGCCAAGGAGTTGGAAACACCATATATTTT
CDR3aa: CASSQGVGNTIYF
v_gene: TRBV14
j_gene: TRBJ1-3
abundance: many
len: 13
d_gene: -

CDR3nt: TGTGCCAGCAGCGAGGGGACAGGGGCGGGGGATACGCAGTATTTT
CDR3aa: CASSEGTGAGDTQYF
v_gene: TRBV9
j_gene: TRBJ2-3
abundance: -
len: 15
d_gene: TRBD1

CDR3nt: TGTGCCAGCACCGGGGGGCTAGAGACCCAGTACTTC
CDR3aa: CASTGGLETQYF
v_gene: TRBV12-3/TRBV12-4
j_gene: TRBJ2-5
abundance: once
len: 12
d_gene: -

CDR3nt: TGTGCCACCAGCAGACGAGGGAGTTTCCAAGAGACCCAGTACTTC
CDR3aa: CATSRRGSFQETQYF
v_gene: TRBV15
j_gene: TRBJ2-5
abundance: -
len: 15
d_gene: -

CDR3nt: TGTGCCAGCAGCGTAATCGGGAGCTCCTACGAGCAGTACTTC
CDR3aa: CASSVIGSSYEQYF
v_gene: TRBV9
j_gene: TRBJ2-7
abundance: many
len: 14
d_gene: -

CDR3nt: TGTGCCAGCAGTTTAGACAGGGAAGATGAGCAGTTCTTC
CDR3aa: CASSLDREDEQFF
v_gene: TRBV12-3/TRBV12-4
j_gene: TRBJ2-1
abundance: many
len: 13
d_gene: -

CDR3nt: TGTGCCAGCAGGGATTTGGGACTAGATGCTTATGAGCAGTTCTTC
CDR3aa: CASRDLGLDAYEQFF
v_gene: TRBV27
j_gene: TRBJ2-1
abundance: -
len: 15
d_gene: TRBD2

CDR3nt: TGTGCCAGCGAGGCAGGGGACACCGGGGAGCTGTTTTTT
CDR3aa: CASEAGDTGELFF
v_gene: TRBV7-9
j_gene: TRBJ2-2
abundance: -
len: 13
d_gene: -

CDR3nt: TGTGCCAGCAGTTTATCCAGGGGGCTATACGAGCAGTACTTC
CDR3aa: CASSLSRGLYEQYF
v_gene: TRBV27
j_gene: TRBJ2-7
abundance: many
len: 14
d_gene: TRBD1

CDR3nt: TGTGCCAGCAGTTTCGACAGGGGATCTAACTATGGCTACACCTTC
CDR3aa: CASSFDRGSNYGYTF
v_gene: TRBV12-3/TRBV12-4
j_gene: TRBJ1-2
abundance: -
len: 15
d_gene: TRBD1

CDR3nt: TGTGCCAGCACCTTCGCTACAGATACGCAGTATTTT
CDR3aa: CASTFATDTQYF
v_gene: TRBV7-9
j_gene: TRBJ2-3
abundance: once
len: 12
d_gene: -

CDR3nt: TGTGCCAGCAGCTTCGGACTAGCGGGGGGTGAGGAGCAGTTCTTC
CDR3aa: CASSFGLAGGEEQFF
v_gene: TRBV7-9
j_gene: TRBJ2-1
abundance: -
len: 15
d_gene: TRBD2

CDR3nt: TGCAGTGCGGATGAACAGGGGGCTGGGGAGACCCAGTACTTC
CDR3aa: CSADEQGAGETQYF
v_gene: TRBV20-1
j_gene: TRBJ2-5
abundance: -
len: 14
d_gene: TRBD1

CDR3nt: TGTGCCAGCAGCCGTCCCGGGACGGATATCTATGGCTACACCTTC
CDR3aa: CASSRPGTDIYGYTF
v_gene: TRBV7-2
j_gene: TRBJ1-2
abundance: -
len: 15
d_gene: -

CDR3nt: TGTGCCAGCAGTGACGCTAGCGGGGGAGATACGCAGTATTTT
CDR3aa: CASSDASGGDTQYF
v_gene: TRBV2
j_gene: TRBJ2-3
abundance: few
len: 14
d_gene: TRBD2

CDR3nt: TGCAGTGCCCCCCGCGACTCCTACAATGAGCAGTTCTTC
CDR3aa: CSAPRDSYNEQFF
v_gene: TRBV20-1
j_gene: TRBJ2-1
abundance: -
len: 13
d_gene: -

CDR3nt: TGTGCCAGCAGTGAACGGGGGGACGGGGATGAAAAGCTGTTTTTT
CDR3aa: CASSERGDGDEKLFF
v_gene: TRBV6-1
j_gene: TRBJ1-4
abundance: few
len: 15
d_gene: -

CDR3nt: TGCGCCAGCAGCTTGGTAGCGGGGGGCCCCCAAGAGACCCAGTACTTC
CDR3aa: CASSLVAGGPQETQYF
v_gene: TRBV5-1
j_gene: TRBJ2-5
abundance: few
len: 16
d_gene: TRBD2

CDR3nt: TGTGCCAGCAGCTTGGAGAAGGGGATCCAGTTCTTC
CDR3aa: CASSLEKGIQFF
v_gene: TRBV5-6
j_gene: TRBJ2-1
abundance: -
len: 12
d_gene: -

CDR3nt: TGCAGTGCTAGAGATTTAAGGTTTGATTCACCCCTCCACTTT
CDR3aa: CSARDLRFDSPLHF
v_gene: TRBV20-1
j_gene: TRBJ1-6
abundance: -
len: 14
d_gene: -

CDR3nt: TGTGCCAGCAGCTTATTAGCCTTGAACACTGAAGCTTTCTTT
CDR3aa: CASSLLALNTEAFF
v_gene: TRBV7-2
j_gene: TRBJ1-1
abundance: few
len: 14
d_gene: -

CDR3nt: TGTGCCACCAGTCCGCCGTCAGAAGAGACCCAGTACTTC
CDR3aa: CATSPPSEETQYF
v_gene: TRBV15
j_gene: TRBJ2-5
abundance: many
len: 13
d_gene: -

CDR3nt: TGTGCCAGCAGCATCAAGCTCGGCAATGAGCAGTTCTTC
CDR3aa: CASSIKLGNEQFF
v_gene: TRBV7-6
j_gene: TRBJ2-1
abundance: -
len: 13
d_gene: -

CDR3nt: TGCAGTGCTAGGATGGGAGCCCGGGCCTATGGCTACACCTTC
CDR3aa: CSARMGARAYGYTF
v_gene: TRBV20-1
j_gene: TRBJ1-2
abundance: once
len: 14
d_gene: -

CDR3nt: TGCAGCGCCCTCCCCTGGTTGGATTTTAGTGAGCAGTTCTTC
CDR3aa: CSALPWLDFSEQFF
v_gene: TRBV29-1
j_gene: TRBJ2-1
abundance: few
len: 14
d_gene: -

CDR3nt: TGTGCCAGCACGGGATCTAGCGGGAGGACAGATACGCAGTATTTT
CDR3aa: CASTGSSGRTDTQYF
v_gene: TRBV2
j_gene: TRBJ2-3
abundance: -
len: 15
d_gene: TRBD2

CDR3nt: TGTGCCAGCAGTAAAACCAGGGGGGGGGGAAACACTGAAGCTTTCTTT
CDR3aa: CASSKTRGGGNTEAFF
v_gene: TRBV25-1
j_gene: TRBJ1-1
abundance: -
len: 16
d_gene: TRBD1

CDR3nt: TGCGCCAGCAGTGAGATGGGACAGAACAAAGAGACCCAGTACTTC
CDR3aa: CASSEMGQNKETQYF
v_gene: TRBV10-1
j_gene: TRBJ2-5
abundance: many
len: 15
d_gene: TRBD1

CDR3nt: TGTGCCAGCAGGAGTAACTCTTTCGGGACCGGGGAGCAGTTTTTT
CDR3aa: CASRSNSFGTGEQFF
v_gene: TRBV6-1
j_gene: TRBJ2-2
abundance: -
len: 15
d_gene: -

CDR3nt: TGTGCCAGCAGCGGGACAGGGACCCAGCCCCAGCATTTT
CDR3aa: CASSGTGTQPQHF
v_gene: TRBV6-5
j_gene: TRBJ1-5
abundance: -
len: 13
d_gene: TRBD1

CDR3nt: TGTGCCAGCGCAAGGGTCACAGATACGCAGTATTTT
CDR3aa: CASARVTDTQYF
v_gene: TRBV27
j_gene: TRBJ2-3
abundance: -
len: 12
d_gene: -

CDR3nt: TGCGCCAGCAGCTTGGACGGGGGCTCTAACTATGGCTACACCTTC
CDR3aa: CASSLDGGSNYGYTF
v_gene: TRBV5-1
j_gene: TRBJ1-2
abundance: many
len: 15
d_gene: -

CDR3nt: TGCAGTGCTCAGGGGTTGGGGGAGCAGTACTTC
CDR3aa: CSAQGLGEQYF
v_gene: TRBV20-1
j_gene: TRBJ2-7
abundance: many
len: 11
d_gene: -

CDR3nt: TGTGCCAGCAGCCCCGCGCCGGGGACTAGCTACGAGCAGTACTTC
CDR3aa: CASSPAPGTSYEQYF
v_gene: TRBV7-2
j_gene: TRBJ2-7
abundance: -
len: 15
d_gene: TRBD2

CDR3nt: TGTGCCAGCAGTTGGATAGGCAATCAGCCCCAGCATTTT
CDR3aa: CASSWIGNQPQHF
v_gene: TRBV6-1
j_gene: TRBJ1-5
abundance: -
len: 13
d_gene: -